This TCR beta chain is drawn from a study of immune evolution from preneoplasia to lung adenocarcinoma. Turning to this clone: The target antigen is unknown.

The CDR3 has 15 residues. The V end was cut by 2 bases, the J end by 9 bases, with 20 bases between. Per germline, CDR1 MGHDK and CDR2 SYGVNS. Profiled with immunoSEQ multiplex PCR; TCRdb holds only in-frame clones, not every one. The repertoire includes several thousand clones, roughly 72% of them detected once, and about 10% sits in the top ten. Study-wide results and caveats: T cell clonality was higher in KRAS-mutant than EGFR-mutant or wild-type nodules.

The clonotype originates from an older donor with lung adenocarcinoma. Some clones in this sample may be carry-over from other donors' samples. The sample taken for sequencing was FFPE lung adenocarcinoma in situ tissue. This chain uses TRBV25-1 with TRBJ2-7; D gene uncertain. This chain's CDR3 is CASSERWAAYDGQYF. The CDR3 bases are TGTGCCAGCAGTGAAAGATGGGCAGCCTACGACGGGCAGTACTTC.